This TCR beta chain was documented in a study of shared clonotypes between healthy human individuals (TCRdb year 2020). Turning to the overall study: A couple of women and three men aged 18 to 49 years were included in the cohort. For each donor, CD4 naive and CD4 memory were each run on three plates, CD8 naive on two plates, and CD8 memory on one plate. The study deeply sequenced blood TCR repertoires of about 5 healthy adults to estimate repertoire size and the extent of clonotype sharing between individuals. To increase sequencing depth and limit assay-specific biases, different laboratories used diverse techniques to prepare libraries and sequence TCR repertoires. Leukapheresis yielded between about 0.94 and 9.5 billion PBMCs per donor.

Results the study describes overall, beyond this receptor: Estimated clonotype richness was generally larger for naive than for memory subsets. The genetic and exposure-history diversity represented was limited by the small number of donors. Compared with non-shared clonotypes, clonotypes shared by all four sorted-subset donors had higher generation probabilities. Pairwise subsampling led to the expectation that sequencing depth would affect the degree of clonotype sharing among donors. About 5% of naive CD4, around 3.6% of naive CD8, around 2.3% of memory CD4, and around 0.4% of memory CD8 clonotypes were shared across four donors. Incomplete sequencing was indicated by rarefaction of sorted-subset datasets, despite the large sequencing depth. Sampling was restricted to blood, and TCR repertoires in tissue are likely to differ from TCR repertoires in blood.

V and J lose 3 bases and 5 bases, and a span of 19 bases separates them. As encoded in the germline V gene, CDR1 is KGHSH while CDR2 is LQKENI. CDR3 length: 16 amino acids, cysteine to phenylalanine. The read is trimmed to its CDR3 DNA, 48 bases read in frame from base 1. For this clone: Its binding antigen is unknown. The input lacks base qualities; no much larger clone sits a single base away.

CD8 naive samples were obtained by positive selection for CCR7 among CD45RO-negative cells, yielding a CD45RA+CCR7+ population from which TemRA cells were excluded. The donors were healthy, HIV-negative adults with no recently reported acute infections or vaccinations. Every donor was a Caucasian adult living in Nashville, Tennessee, USA. After blood collection by leukapheresis, PBMCs were isolated using Ficoll-Histopaque density gradient centrifugation and then cryopreserved in the vapor phase of liquid nitrogen. Analytical flow cytometry was used to check the purity and quantity of each magnetically sorted T cell population. From each sorted fraction, genomic DNA was isolated and quantified by UV absorbance on a Nanodrop 2000c. TCR CDR3 regions were amplified from genomic DNA by multiplex PCR using the deep immunoSEQ assay. Extracted genomic DNA from each cell subset was distributed evenly across all wells of several immunoSEQ 96-well plates, and each plate was treated as a replicate. For sorted subsets, each replicate PCR was loaded with about 0.2 ug genomic DNA, equivalent to 30,000 to 35,000 T cell genomes. Purified libraries were quantified with a Qubit 3.0 fluorometer, sized on a Bioanalyzer 2100, and re-quantified with the KAPA Library Quantification kit. Each immunoSEQ 96-well plate was sequenced on its own single-read 150-cycle Illumina NextSeq 550 flow cell. Processing in the source paper ran as follows. Because the immunoSEQ output held only junctional sequences and lacked quality scores, the filtering could not match the filtering applied to full-length reads. Sequences were annotated with PyIR, a Python wrapper for IgBLAST v1.9, and V/J genes and CDR3 were assigned using IMGT germline references. Any read was removed if the V/J assignment was weak (E-value above 1e-6), the CDR3 was missing, or the read contained stop codons, out-of-frame junctions, or ambiguous translated residues. V3J clonotypes were defined by identical inferred V gene, J gene, and CDR3 amino acid sequence. Percentage overlap between repertoires was calculated by dividing the number of shared unique clonotypes by the size of the smaller repertoire. Repertoire richness was assessed with RTK rarefaction, the Chao1 estimator, and Recon v2.1 estimates of unobserved clonotypes. Generation probabilities for all TCRbeta clonotypes obtained by the gDNA method from a handful of donors were computed using OLGA. TCRdb took over this immuneACCESS table, retaining in-frame rearrangements with V and J assigned. Such tables are incomplete; in checked studies, under half of the missing clones stem from an unresolved V gene, and the remainder is unexplained. D and trimming were read from the DNA, whereas the V and J calls and clone size are those reported in that table. The sample has over 2,000,000 clones on record, about 94% of them singletons. Around 1.8% of the sample comes from the top ten.

Specimen: naive CD8+ T cells from PBMCs. According to the study, the label for this sample's cell subset or site signals: CD45RA+CCR7+. The chain is assembled from TRBV18 and TRBJ2-5; the D call could be TRBD1 or TRBD2, with each sharing 5 bases. The receptor's source is a man younger than 35 in good health. Some clones in this sample may be carry-over from other donors' samples. The DNA sequence reads TGTGCCAGCTCACCCCCGCCGGGGCCGGTGGAGGAGACCCAGTACTTC. Translated, it reads CASSPPPGPVEETQYF.